This TCR beta chain was sequenced in a study of T-cell reconstitution after alpha-beta-depleted transplantation in children. Library preparation (for TCRbeta) was performed with unique molecular identifiers. One entry per CDR3 protein results from TCRdb running MiXCR on the PCR reads. The data contain about 610,000 distinct CDR3 sequences, roughly 10% of them singletons. V was clipped by 3 bases and J by 8 bases, with 17 bases between them. The CDR3 spans 15 residues. The germline V gene encodes CDR1 SGHAT and CDR2 FQDESV (reference sequence). The sample consisted of PBMCs from the stem cell graft donor, taken from the stem cell graft. The origin of this receptor is a human donor who donated a stem cell graft to a child with acute myeloid leukemia. The chain links TRBV11-1 to TRBJ2-1; tentatively, D is TRBD2 (7 bases). The CDR3: CASSLGGGDVDEQFF. The CDR3 bases are TGTGCCAGCAGCTTGGGAGGGGGTGATGTCGATGAGCAGTTCTTC.